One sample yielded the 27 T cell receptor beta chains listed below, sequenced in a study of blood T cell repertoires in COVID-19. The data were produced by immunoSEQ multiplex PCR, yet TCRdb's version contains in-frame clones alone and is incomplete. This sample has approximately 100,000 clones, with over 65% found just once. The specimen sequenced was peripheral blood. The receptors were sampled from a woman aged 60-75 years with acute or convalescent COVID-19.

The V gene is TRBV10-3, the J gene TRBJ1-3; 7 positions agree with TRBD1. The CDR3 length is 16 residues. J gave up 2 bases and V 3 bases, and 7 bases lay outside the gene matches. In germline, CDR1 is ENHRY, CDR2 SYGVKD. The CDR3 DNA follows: TGTGCCATCAGTGATACCAAGACAGGGCCTGGAAACACCATATATTTT. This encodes CAISDTKTGPGNTIYF.

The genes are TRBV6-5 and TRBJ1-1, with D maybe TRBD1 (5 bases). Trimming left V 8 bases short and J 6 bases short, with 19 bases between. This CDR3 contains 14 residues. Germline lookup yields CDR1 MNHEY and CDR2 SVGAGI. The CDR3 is CASGLGWGGAEAFF. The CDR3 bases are TGTGCCAGCGGGCTAGGCTGGGGGGGAGCTGAAGCTTTCTTT.

CDR3 sequence: CASSLSLATSTDTQYF. The CDR3 DNA is TGCGCCAGCAGCCTTTCACTAGCTACTTCCACAGATACGCAGTATTTT. J is TRBJ2-3 and V is TRBV5-1, with a possible D match to TRBD2 (6 bases). There are 16 residues in the CDR3. Germline assignment: CDR1 SGHRS and CDR2 YFSETQ. V lost 4 bases to trimming and J lost 2 bases, with 17 bases between them.

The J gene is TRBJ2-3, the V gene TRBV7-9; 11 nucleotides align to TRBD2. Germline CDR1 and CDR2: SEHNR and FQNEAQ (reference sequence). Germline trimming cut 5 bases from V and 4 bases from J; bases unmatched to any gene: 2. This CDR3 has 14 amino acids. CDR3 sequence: CASSTSGSSDTQYF. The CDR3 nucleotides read TGTGCCAGCAGCACTAGCGGGAGTTCAGATACGCAGTATTTT. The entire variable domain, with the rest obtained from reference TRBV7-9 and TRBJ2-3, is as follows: DTGVSQNPRHKITKRGQNVTFRCDPISEHNRLYWYRQTLGQGPEFLTYFQNEAQLEKSRLLSDRFSAERPKGSFSTLEIQRTEQGDSAMYLCASSTSGSSDTQYFGPGTRLTVL.

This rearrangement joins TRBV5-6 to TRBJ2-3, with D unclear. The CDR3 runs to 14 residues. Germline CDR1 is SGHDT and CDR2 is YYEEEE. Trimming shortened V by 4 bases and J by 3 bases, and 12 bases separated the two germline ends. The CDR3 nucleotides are TGTGCCAGCAGCCGACCCTACGGGACAGATACGCAGTATTTT. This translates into CASSRPYGTDTQYF.

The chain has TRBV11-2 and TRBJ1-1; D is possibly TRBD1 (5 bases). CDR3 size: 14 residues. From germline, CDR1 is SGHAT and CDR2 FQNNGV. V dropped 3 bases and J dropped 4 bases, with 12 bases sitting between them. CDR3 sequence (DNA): TGTGCCAGCAGCTTCCAGGGAAGAGGCACTGAAGCTTTCTTT. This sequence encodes CASSFQGRGTEAFF.

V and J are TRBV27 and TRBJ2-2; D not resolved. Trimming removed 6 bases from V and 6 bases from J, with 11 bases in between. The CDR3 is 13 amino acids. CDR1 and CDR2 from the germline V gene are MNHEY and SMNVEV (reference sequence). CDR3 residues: CASRTTPSGELFF. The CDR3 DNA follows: TGTGCCAGCAGGACGACACCTTCCGGGGAGCTGTTTTTT.

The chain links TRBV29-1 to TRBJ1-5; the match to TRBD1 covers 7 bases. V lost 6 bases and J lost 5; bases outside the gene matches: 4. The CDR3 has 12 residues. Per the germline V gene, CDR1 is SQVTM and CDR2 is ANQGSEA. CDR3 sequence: CSVGQSDQPQHF. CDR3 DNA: TGCAGCGTGGGACAGTCGGATCAGCCCCAGCATTTT.

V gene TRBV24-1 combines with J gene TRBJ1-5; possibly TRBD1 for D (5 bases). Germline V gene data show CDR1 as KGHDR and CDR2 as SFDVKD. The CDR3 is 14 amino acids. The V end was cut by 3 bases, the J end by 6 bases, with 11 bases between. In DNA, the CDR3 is TGTGCCACCAGTGATCCAGGGCAAGGTCAGCCCCAGCATTTT. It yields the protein CATSDPGQGQPQHF.

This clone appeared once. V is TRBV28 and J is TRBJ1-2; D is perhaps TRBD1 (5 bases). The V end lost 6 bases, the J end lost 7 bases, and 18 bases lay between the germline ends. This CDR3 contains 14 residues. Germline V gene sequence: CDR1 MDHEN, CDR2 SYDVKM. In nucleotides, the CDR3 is TGTGCCAGCAGGGTCACATCGCCGGGGGGTGGCTACACCTTC. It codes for CASRVTSPGGGYTF.

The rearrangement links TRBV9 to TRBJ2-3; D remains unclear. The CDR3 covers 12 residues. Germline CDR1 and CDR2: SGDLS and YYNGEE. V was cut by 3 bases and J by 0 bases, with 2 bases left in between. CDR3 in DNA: TGTGCCAGCAGCGCAAGCACAGATACGCAGTATTTT. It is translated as CASSASTDTQYF.

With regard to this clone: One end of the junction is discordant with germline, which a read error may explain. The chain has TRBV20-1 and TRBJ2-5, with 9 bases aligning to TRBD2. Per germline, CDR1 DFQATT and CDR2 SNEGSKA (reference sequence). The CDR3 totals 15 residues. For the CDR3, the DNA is TGTAGTGCTAGTCTGGCTAGCGGGACTGTGGAGACCCAGTACTTC. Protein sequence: CSASLASGTVETQYF.

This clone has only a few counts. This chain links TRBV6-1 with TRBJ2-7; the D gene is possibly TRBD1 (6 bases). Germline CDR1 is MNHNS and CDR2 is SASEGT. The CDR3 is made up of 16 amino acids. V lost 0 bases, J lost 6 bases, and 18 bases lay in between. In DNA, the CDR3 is TGTGCCAGCAGTGAAGCGGTGGCAGGGGATCCCCTCGAGCAGTACTTC. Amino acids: CASSEAVAGDPLEQYF.

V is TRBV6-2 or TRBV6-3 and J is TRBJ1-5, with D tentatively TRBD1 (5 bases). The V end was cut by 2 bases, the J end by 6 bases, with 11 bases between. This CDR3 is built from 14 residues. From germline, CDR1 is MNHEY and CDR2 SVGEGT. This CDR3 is CASSYRGESQPQHF. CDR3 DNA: TGTGCCAGCAGTTACCGGGGGGAGAGTCAGCCCCAGCATTTT.

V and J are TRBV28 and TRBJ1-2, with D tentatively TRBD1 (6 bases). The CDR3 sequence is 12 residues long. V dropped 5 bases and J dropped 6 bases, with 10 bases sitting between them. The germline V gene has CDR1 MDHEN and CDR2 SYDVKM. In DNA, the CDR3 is TGTGCCAGCAGTGCGAACAGGGATGGCTACACCTTC. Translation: CASSANRDGYTF.

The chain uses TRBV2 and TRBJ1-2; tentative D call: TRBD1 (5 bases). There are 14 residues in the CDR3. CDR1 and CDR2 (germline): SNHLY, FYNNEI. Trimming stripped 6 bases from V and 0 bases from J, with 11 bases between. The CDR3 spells CASRETATNYGYTF. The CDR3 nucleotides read TGTGCCAGCAGAGAGACAGCCACTAACTATGGCTACACCTTC.

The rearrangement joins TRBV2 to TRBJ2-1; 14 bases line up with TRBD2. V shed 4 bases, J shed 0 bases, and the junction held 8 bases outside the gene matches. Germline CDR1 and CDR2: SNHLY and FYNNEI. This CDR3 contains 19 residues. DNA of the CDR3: TGTGCCAGCAGTGCGGGACTAGCGGGAGCCTTCAGCTCCTACAATGAGCAGTTCTTC. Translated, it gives CASSAGLAGAFSSYNEQFF.

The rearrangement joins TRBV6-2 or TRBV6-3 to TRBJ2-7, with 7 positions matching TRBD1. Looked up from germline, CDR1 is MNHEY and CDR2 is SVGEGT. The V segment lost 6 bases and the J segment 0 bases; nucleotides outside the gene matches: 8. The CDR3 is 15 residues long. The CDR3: CASSPLGQTSYEQYF. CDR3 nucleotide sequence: TGTGCCAGCAGCCCACTGGGACAGACCTCCTACGAGCAGTACTTC.

The CDR3 sequence is CSVRGTSGQTVDEQFF. The CDR3 DNA sequence: TGCAGCGTCCGGGGGACTAGCGGACAAACGGTAGATGAGCAGTTCTTC. The J gene is TRBJ2-1, the V gene TRBV29-1, with 11 bases aligning to TRBD2. The germline gives CDR1 SQVTM, CDR2 ANQGSEA. The CDR3 is 16 amino acids. V lost 6 bases and J lost 8; bases outside the gene matches: 15.

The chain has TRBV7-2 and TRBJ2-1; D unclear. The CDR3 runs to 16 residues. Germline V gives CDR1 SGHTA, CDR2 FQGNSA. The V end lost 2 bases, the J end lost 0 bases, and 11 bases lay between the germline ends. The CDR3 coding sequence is TGTGCCAGCAGCTTACTCGGCGGAAGCTCCTACAATGAGCAGTTCTTC. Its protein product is CASSLLGGSSYNEQFF. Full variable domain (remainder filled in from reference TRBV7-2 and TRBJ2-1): GAGVSQSPSNKVTEKGKDVELRCDPISGHTALYWYRQSLGQGLEFLIYFQGNSAPDKSGLPSDRFSAERTGGSVSTLTIQRTQQEDSAVYLCASSLLGGSSYNEQFFGPGTRLTVL.

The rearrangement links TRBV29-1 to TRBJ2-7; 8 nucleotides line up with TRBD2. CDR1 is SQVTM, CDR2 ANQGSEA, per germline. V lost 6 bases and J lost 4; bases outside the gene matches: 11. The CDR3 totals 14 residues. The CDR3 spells CSVELAGTSYEQYF. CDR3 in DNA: TGCAGCGTCGAATTAGCGGGGACATCATACGAGCAGTACTTC.

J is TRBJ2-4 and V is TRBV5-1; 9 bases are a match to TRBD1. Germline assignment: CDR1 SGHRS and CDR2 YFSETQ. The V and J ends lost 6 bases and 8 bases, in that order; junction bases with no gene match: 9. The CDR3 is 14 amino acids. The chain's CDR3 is CASNSGTGSYIQYF. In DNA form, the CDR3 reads TGCGCCAGCAATTCGGGGACAGGGTCGTACATTCAGTACTTC.

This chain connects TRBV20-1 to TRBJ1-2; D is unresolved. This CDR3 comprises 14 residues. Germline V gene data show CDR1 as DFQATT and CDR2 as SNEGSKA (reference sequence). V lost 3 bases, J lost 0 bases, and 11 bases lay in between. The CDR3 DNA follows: TGCAGTGCTAGTGTCCGAGTCACTAACTATGGCTACACCTTC. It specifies CSASVRVTNYGYTF.

For the CDR3, the DNA is TGTGCCATCAGTGAGTCGCCCGGGGGGTATGGCTACACCTTC. Amino acid sequence: CAISESPGGYGYTF. The chain links TRBV10-3 to TRBJ1-2, with D tentatively TRBD1 (5 bases). This CDR3 is 14 amino acids long. Germline values: CDR1 ENHRY, CDR2 SYGVKD. V was shortened by 0 bases and J by 5 bases, with 10 bases between the two germline ends.

The CDR3 region is CASSVGRSSGTDTQYF. CDR3 coding DNA: TGTGCCAGCAGCGTAGGAAGGTCTAGCGGCACAGATACGCAGTATTTT. The V and J genes are TRBV9 and TRBJ2-3; tentatively, D is TRBD2 (6 bases). Germline CDR1 is SGDLS and CDR2 is YYNGEE. Trimming pared 0 bases from V and 1 base from J, leaving 12 bases between. This CDR3 region has 16 residues. Combining the CDR3 with reference TRBV9 and TRBJ2-3 gives the whole variable domain DSGVTQTPKHLITATGQRVTLRCSPRSGDLSVYWYQQSLDQGLQFLIQYYNGEERAKGNILERFSAQQFPDLHSELNLSSLELGDSALYFCASSVGRSSGTDTQYFGPGTRLTVL.

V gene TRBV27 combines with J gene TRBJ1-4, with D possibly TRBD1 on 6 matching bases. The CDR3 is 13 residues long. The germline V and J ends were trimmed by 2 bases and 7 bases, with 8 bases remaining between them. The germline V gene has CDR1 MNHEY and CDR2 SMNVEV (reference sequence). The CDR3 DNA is TGTGCCAGCAGTTTACAGGGGAGTGAAAAACTGTTTTTT. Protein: CASSLQGSEKLFF.

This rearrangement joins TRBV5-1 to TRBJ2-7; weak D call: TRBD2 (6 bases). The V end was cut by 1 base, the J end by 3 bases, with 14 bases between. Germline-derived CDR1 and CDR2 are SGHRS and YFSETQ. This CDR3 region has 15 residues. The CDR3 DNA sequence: TGCGCCAGCAGCTTGAATCCGGGAGCGTACTACGAGCAGTACTTC. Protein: CASSLNPGAYYEQYF. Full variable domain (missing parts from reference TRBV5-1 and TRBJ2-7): KAGVTQTPRYLIKTRGQQVTLSCSPISGHRSVSWYQQTPGQGLQFLFEYFSETQRNKGNFPGRFSGRQFSNSRSEMNVSTLELGDSALYLCASSLNPGAYYEQYFGPGTRLTVT.